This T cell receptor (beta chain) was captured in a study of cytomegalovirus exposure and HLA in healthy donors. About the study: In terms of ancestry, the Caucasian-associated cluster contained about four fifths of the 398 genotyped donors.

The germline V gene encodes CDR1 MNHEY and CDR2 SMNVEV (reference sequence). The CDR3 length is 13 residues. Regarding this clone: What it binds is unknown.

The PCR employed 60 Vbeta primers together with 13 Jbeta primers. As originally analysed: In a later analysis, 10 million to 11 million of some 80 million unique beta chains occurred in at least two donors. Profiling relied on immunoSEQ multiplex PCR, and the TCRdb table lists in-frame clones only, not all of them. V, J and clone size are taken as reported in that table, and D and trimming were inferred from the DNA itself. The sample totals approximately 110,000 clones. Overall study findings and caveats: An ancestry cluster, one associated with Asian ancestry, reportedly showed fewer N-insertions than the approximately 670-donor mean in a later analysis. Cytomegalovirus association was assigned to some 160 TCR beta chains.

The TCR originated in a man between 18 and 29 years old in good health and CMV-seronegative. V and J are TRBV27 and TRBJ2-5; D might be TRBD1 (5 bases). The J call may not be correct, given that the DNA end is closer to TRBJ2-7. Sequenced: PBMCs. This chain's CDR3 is CASSKDTSYEQYF. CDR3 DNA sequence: TGTGCCAGCAGCAAGGACACCAGCTACGAGCAGTACTTC.